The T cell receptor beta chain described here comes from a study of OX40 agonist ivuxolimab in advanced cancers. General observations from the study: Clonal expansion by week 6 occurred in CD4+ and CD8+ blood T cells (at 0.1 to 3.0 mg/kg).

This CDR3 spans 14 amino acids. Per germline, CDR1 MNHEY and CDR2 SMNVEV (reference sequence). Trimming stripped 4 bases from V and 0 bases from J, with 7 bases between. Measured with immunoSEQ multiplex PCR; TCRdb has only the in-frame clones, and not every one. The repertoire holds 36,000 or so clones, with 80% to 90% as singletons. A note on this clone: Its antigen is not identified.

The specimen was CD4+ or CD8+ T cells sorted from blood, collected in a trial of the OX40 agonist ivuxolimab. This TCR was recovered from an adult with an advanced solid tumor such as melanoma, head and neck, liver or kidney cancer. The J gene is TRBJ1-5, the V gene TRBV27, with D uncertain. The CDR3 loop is CASSSSASNQPQHF. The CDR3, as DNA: TGTGCCAGCAGTTCGTCAGCTAGCAATCAGCCCCAGCATTTT.